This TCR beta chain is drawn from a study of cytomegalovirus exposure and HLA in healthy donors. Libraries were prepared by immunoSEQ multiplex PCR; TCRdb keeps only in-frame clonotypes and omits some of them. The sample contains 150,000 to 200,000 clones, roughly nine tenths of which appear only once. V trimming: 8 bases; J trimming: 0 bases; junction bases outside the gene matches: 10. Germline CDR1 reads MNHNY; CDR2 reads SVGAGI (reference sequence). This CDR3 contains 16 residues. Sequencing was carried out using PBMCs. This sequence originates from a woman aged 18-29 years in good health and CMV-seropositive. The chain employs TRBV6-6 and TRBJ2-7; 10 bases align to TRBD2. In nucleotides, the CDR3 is TGTGCCAGCTGGACAGGGCTAGCGGGGGACTCCTACGAGCAGTACTTC. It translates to CASWTGLAGDSYEQYF.